These 7 T cell receptor beta chains were sequenced from one sample in a study of blood T cells in healthy people across ages. The second PCR ran roughly 6 to 11 cycles with a sample-barcoded 5' primer and J-beta primers. TCRdb redid the calling of the 5' RACE reads with MiXCR, one entry per CDR3 protein. The profile covers hundreds of thousands of distinct CDR3 sequences, with roughly two fifths appearing a single time and less than 25% taken by the ten largest. Sequenced sample: blood. All receptors come from a woman in her fifties or sixties in good health.

The sample holds a few counts of this clonotype. The V and J genes are TRBV6-6 and TRBJ1-4, with 9 bases aligning to TRBD1. CDR3 length: 14 amino acids. After removal of 7 bases from V and 8 bases from J, the junction contained 8 bases not matched to a gene. Germline V CDR1 and CDR2: MNHNY, SVGAGI (reference sequence). This CDR3 reads CASNPGQGIEKLFF. CDR3 DNA sequence: TGTGCCAGCAACCCGGGACAGGGAATCGAAAAACTGTTTTTT.

The chain combines TRBV6-2 or TRBV6-3 with TRBJ1-1, with D uncertain. CDR3 length: 16 residues. Per germline, CDR1 MNHEY and CDR2 SVGEGT. V was trimmed by 2 bases and J by 0 bases, leaving 13 bases between them. The CDR3 nucleotides are TGTGCCAGCAGTTACCCAGCTAAATACATGAACACTGAAGCTTTCTTT. It yields the protein CASSYPAKYMNTEAFF.

This CDR3 is CASSQDLVTLYGYTF. The CDR3 nucleotides are TGTGCCAGCAGCCAAGATTTGGTGACTTTGTACGGCTACACCTTC. This rearrangement joins TRBV3-1 to TRBJ1-2; D is undetermined. The CDR3 is 15 amino acids. From germline, CDR1 is LGHDT and CDR2 YNNKEL (reference sequence). The V end was cut by 0 bases, the J end by 8 bases, with 16 bases between.

The chain is built from TRBV5-5 and TRBJ1-5; TRBD1 matches 8 bases. This CDR3 spans 15 amino acids. Germline V lookup: CDR1 SGHKS, CDR2 YYEKEE (reference sequence). The ends lost 5 bases at V and 6 bases at J; junction bases unmatched: 10. The CDR3 reads CASSPGQGKAQPQHF. The CDR3 DNA follows: TGTGCCAGCAGTCCTGGACAGGGAAAAGCTCAGCCCCAGCATTTT. Full variable domain (outside the CDR3, taken from reference TRBV5-5 and TRBJ1-5): DAGVTQSPTHLIKTRGQQVTLRCSPISGHKSVSWYQQVLGQGPQFIFQYYEKEERGRGNFPDRFSARQFPNYSSELNVNALLLGDSALYLCASSPGQGKAQPQHFGDGTRLSIL.

In this sample, this clonotype turned up a few times. The chain carries TRBV12-3 or TRBV12-4 and TRBJ2-4; D possibly corresponds to TRBD1 (5 bases). The J call is doubtful: the DNA matches TRBJ2-7 better. There are 14 residues in the CDR3. CDR3 amino acids: CASKFRGTNYEQYF. CDR3 in DNA: TGTGCCAGCAAGTTTAGGGGCACTAATTACGAGCAGTACTTC.

The CDR3 DNA is TGCGCCAGCAGCCAAGGTCCCCTTGTCGGGAACCAAGAGACCCAGTACTTC. Its protein is CASSQGPLVGNQETQYF. The chain couples TRBV4-1 to TRBJ2-5; D may be TRBD2 (5 bases). CDR1 MGHRA and CDR2 YSYEKL come from the germline V gene. Trimming removed 1 base from V and 0 bases from J, with 15 bases in between. This CDR3 region has 17 residues.

A note on this clonotype: This may arise from a read error, as a much more abundant clone is one base away. The chain joins TRBV4-1 to TRBJ2-1; either TRBD1 or TRBD2 may fit D (5 bases each). Germline CDR1 is MGHRA and CDR2 is YSYEKL. The CDR3 has 13 amino acids. Trimming took 0 bases from V and 11 from J, leaving 11 bases between them. The CDR3 nucleotides read TGCGCCAGCAGCCAAGAAATGGGGGATAAGCAGTTCTTC. Translating gives CASSQEMGDKQFF.